Listed below are T cell receptor beta chains from one sample, sequenced in a study of beta chain features in type 1 diabetes. Measured with immunoSEQ multiplex PCR; TCRdb has only the in-frame clones, and not every one. The sample has 900,000 or so clones, about a sixth seen once. The specimen sequenced was naive CD4+ T cells from blood. Receptor source: a woman under 30 in good health. Each CDR3 is given with its conserved first and last residue. The order of the fields is CDR3 protein, CDR3 DNA, J gene, V gene, D gene, CDR3 length, clone size. The D gene is left open where the match is weak. Not all rows give a size; the values are once, few, many and, for expanded clones, a class.

CASSLVDADTEAFF	TGTGCCAGCAGCTTAGTTGATGCGGACACTGAAGCTTTCTTT	TRBJ1-1	TRBV7-2	NA	14	NA
CASSYREGVDTQYF	TGCGCCAGCAGTTACAGAGAGGGCGTGGATACGCAGTATTTT	TRBJ2-3	TRBV5-1	NA	14	few
CASSLELLAGIHYEQYF	TGTGCCAGCAGCTTGGAGTTACTAGCGGGGATACACTACGAGCAGTACTTC	TRBJ2-7	TRBV5-6	TRBD2	17	NA
CASSLSRLSSYNEQFF	TGTGCCAGCAGCTTAAGTCGATTAAGCTCCTACAATGAGCAGTTCTTC	TRBJ2-1	TRBV7-2	NA	16	few
CASSRSRRVAGGTDTQYF	TGCGCCAGCAGCCGTTCCCGTCGGGTAGCGGGAGGCACAGATACGCAGTATTTT	TRBJ2-3	TRBV4-3	TRBD2	18	few
CATSRDLAAETQYF	TGTGCCACCAGCAGAGATCTCGCAGCGGAGACCCAGTACTTC	TRBJ2-5	TRBV15	NA	14	NA
CASSPGPVAYEQYF	TGTGCCAGCTCACCCGGCCCGGTCGCCTACGAGCAGTACTTC	TRBJ2-7	TRBV18	NA	14	NA
CASSEIRSGELFF	TGTGCCAGCAGCGAAATTAGGTCCGGGGAGCTGTTTTTT	TRBJ2-2	TRBV9	NA	13	NA
CASSYSTSGYEQYF	TGTGCCAGCAGTTATTCGACTAGCGGATACGAGCAGTACTTC	TRBJ2-7	TRBV6-5	TRBD2	14	NA
CASRTGSLGSYEQYF	TGTGCCAGCAGGACTGGGAGTCTCGGGTCCTACGAGCAGTACTTC	TRBJ2-7	TRBV28	NA	15	NA
CASSGTGADTQYF	TGTGCCAGCAGTGGTACAGGGGCAGATACGCAGTATTTT	TRBJ2-3	TRBV28	TRBD1	13	few
CASSHSRRDTQYF	TGTGCCAGCAGTCACTCGCGTCGGGATACGCAGTATTTT	TRBJ2-3	TRBV6-5	NA	13	NA
CASSLNPDTGGFTDTQYF	TGTGCCAGCAGCCTAAACCCCGATACGGGAGGCTTCACAGATACGCAGTATTTT	TRBJ2-3	TRBV28	TRBD2	18	NA
CASSLVLAGTDTQYF	TGTGCCAGCAGCTTAGTTCTAGCGGGAACAGATACGCAGTATTTT	TRBJ2-3	TRBV7-2	TRBD2	15	NA
CASSPWTGELIAGELFF	TGTGCCAGCAGTCCTTGGACAGGGGAGCTAATCGCCGGGGAGCTGTTTTTT	TRBJ2-2	TRBV28	TRBD1	17	few
CASSLPTSPDTQYF	TGTGCCAGCAGCTTACCGACAAGCCCTGATACGCAGTATTTT	TRBJ2-3	TRBV11-3	NA	14	NA
CASSPTTDTQYF	TGTGCCAGCAGCCCCACCACAGATACGCAGTATTTT	TRBJ2-3	TRBV7-2	NA	12	few
CASSIDYNRGSDTQYF	TGTGCCAGTAGTATAGATTATAACAGGGGATCGGATACGCAGTATTTT	TRBJ2-3	TRBV19	TRBD1	16	few
CAISESLGSAKTQYF	TGTGCCATCAGTGAATCTCTAGGCTCGGCAAAGACCCAGTACTTC	TRBJ2-5	TRBV10-3	NA	15	few
CASSQSGTGGTAPRNIQYF	TGCGCCAGCAGTCAATCGGGGACAGGGGGCACGGCACCGAGAAACATTCAGTACTTC	TRBJ2-4	TRBV23-1	TRBD1	19	many
CASSYQGVGQPQHF	TGTGCCAGCAGTTACCAGGGGGTAGGTCAGCCCCAGCATTTT	TRBJ1-5	TRBV6-5	TRBD1	14	few
CASSVGGSTDTQYF	TGTGCCAGCAGTGTCGGCGGGAGCACAGATACGCAGTATTTT	TRBJ2-3	TRBV6-4	NA	14	few
CSVEQIMYNEQFF	TGCAGCGTTGAACAGATCATGTACAATGAGCAGTTCTTC	TRBJ2-1	TRBV29-1	NA	13	NA
CASSYNRGRETQYF	TGTGCCAGCAGCTACAACAGGGGGCGAGAGACCCAGTACTTC	TRBJ2-5	TRBV5-4	TRBD1	14	few
CASSQAYSNQPQHF	TGCGCCAGCAGCCAAGCGTATAGCAATCAGCCCCAGCATTTT	TRBJ1-5	TRBV4-3	NA	14	few
CASRRFSDRGHETQYF	TGTGCCAGCAGGCGATTTTCGGACAGGGGGCATGAGACCCAGTACTTC	TRBJ2-5	TRBV6-6	TRBD1	16	NA
CASSYRMAPQETQYF	TGTGCCAGCAGCTACCGTATGGCGCCCCAAGAGACCCAGTACTTC	TRBJ2-5	TRBV28	NA	15	few
CSAPPRQTQYF	TGCAGTGCTCCCCCCCGACAGACCCAGTACTTC	TRBJ2-5	TRBV20-1	NA	11	few
CASSLAGGQETQYF	TGTGCCAGCAGCTTAGCCGGGGGGCAAGAGACCCAGTACTTC	TRBJ2-5	TRBV7-9	TRBD2	14	NA
CASSPRGVGTDTQYF	TGTGCCAGCAGCCCCAGGGGGGTCGGCACAGATACGCAGTATTTT	TRBJ2-3	TRBV5-4	NA	15	NA
CASSQDLSRRNEQFF	TGCGCCAGCAGCCAAGATCTGTCTAGAAGGAATGAGCAGTTCTTC	TRBJ2-1	TRBV4-1	NA	15	few
CASRRLGVLTWEQYF	TGTGCCAGCAGGCGACTAGGGGTACTTACGTGGGAGCAGTACTTC	TRBJ2-7	TRBV27	NA	15	few
CASSISGEGNQPQHF	TGTGCCAGTAGTATCTCAGGGGAAGGCAATCAGCCCCAGCATTTT	TRBJ1-5	TRBV19	NA	15	few
CASSPPRPRNYEQYF	TGTGCCAGCAGCCCCCCAAGGCCGCGGAATTACGAGCAGTACTTC	TRBJ2-7	TRBV28	NA	15	NA
CASSFPSVSEQYF	TGTGCCAGCAGCTTCCCGTCTGTCTCCGAGCAGTACTTC	TRBJ2-7	TRBV7-9	NA	13	few
CASSRSLQGRTSTDTQYF	TGTGCCAGCTCCCGTTCATTGCAAGGGAGAACTAGCACAGATACGCAGTATTTT	TRBJ2-3	TRBV18	NA	18	NA
CASSFVPPGEGETQYF	TGTGCCAGCAGTTTTGTTCCCCCGGGAGAAGGAGAGACCCAGTACTTC	TRBJ2-5	TRBV6-5	NA	16	few
CASSESGGFSRGSYEQYF	TGTGCCAGCAGCGAAAGCGGGGGGTTTAGCCGAGGCTCCTACGAGCAGTACTTC	TRBJ2-7	TRBV21-1	NA	18	few
CASSFRPFPGIEQPQHF	TGTGCCAGCAGCTTTAGGCCGTTTCCAGGAATTGAACAGCCCCAGCATTTT	TRBJ1-5	TRBV5-6	NA	17	few
CASSNRQGDAYGYTF	TGTGCCAGCAGCAACAGACAGGGGGACGCGTATGGCTACACCTTC	TRBJ1-2	TRBV11-1	TRBD1	15	NA
CASSPRPTGELFF	TGTGCCAGCAGCCCGCGGCCAACCGGGGAGCTGTTTTTT	TRBJ2-2	TRBV7-9	NA	13	few
CAIRTGTGGNTIYF	TGTGCCATCAGAACCGGGACAGGGGGAAACACCATATATTTT	TRBJ1-3	TRBV10-3	TRBD1	14	few
CASRFSVGDQPQHF	TGTGCCAGCAGATTTTCCGTGGGGGATCAGCCCCAGCATTTT	TRBJ1-5	TRBV27	NA	14	NA
CAISESPGQGAYEQYF	TGTGCCATCAGTGAGTCTCCGGGACAGGGGGCCTACGAGCAGTACTTC	TRBJ2-7	TRBV10-3	TRBD1	16	NA
CASSPQPFQGVNTEAFF	TGTGCCAGCTCACCCCAACCCTTTCAGGGAGTGAACACTGAAGCTTTCTTT	TRBJ1-1	TRBV18	NA	17	NA
CASSVAPSSTDTQYF	TGTGCCAGCAGCGTAGCCCCCTCTAGCACAGATACGCAGTATTTT	TRBJ2-3	TRBV9	NA	15	NA
CASSSQDRGWDYTF	TGTGCCAGCAGTTCACAAGACAGGGGGTGGGACTACACCTTC	TRBJ1-2	TRBV6-5	TRBD1	14	NA
CSVGRGRLYEQYF	TGCAGCGTTGGCAGGGGGCGCCTCTACGAGCAGTACTTC	TRBJ2-7	TRBV29-1	TRBD1	13	NA
CASSLDRLITQYF	TGTGCCAGCAGCTTAGATCGACTCATTACGCAGTATTTT	TRBJ2-3	TRBV11-2	NA	13	NA
CASRPDKASGNTIYF	TGCGCCAGCAGACCTGATAAGGCCTCTGGAAACACCATATATTTT	TRBJ1-3	TRBV4-1	NA	15	NA
CASSDDRGRAGYTF	TGTGCCAGCAGTGACGACAGGGGGCGTGCTGGCTACACCTTC	TRBJ1-2	TRBV28	TRBD1	14	NA
CASSLVGSGSADTQYF	TGTGCCAGCAGCTTAGTCGGTAGCGGGTCGGCAGATACGCAGTATTTT	TRBJ2-3	TRBV7-9	TRBD2	16	NA
CASSLGTGRETQYF	TGTGCCAGCAGCCTCGGGACAGGGAGGGAGACCCAGTACTTC	TRBJ2-5	TRBV9	TRBD1	14	few
CASSHDLRDRMNTEAFF	TGCGCCAGCAGCCACGATCTCCGGGACAGGATGAACACTGAAGCTTTCTTT	TRBJ1-1	TRBV4-1	TRBD1	17	few
CASSSGTTGNEKLFF	TGTGCCAGCAGTTCGGGAACTACAGGGAATGAAAAACTGTTTTTT	TRBJ1-4	TRBV6-5	NA	15	NA
CASSNEWSQYF	TGTGCCAGTAGTAATGAGTGGTCGCAGTATTTT	TRBJ2-3	TRBV19	NA	11	few
CASSYRGAGANVLTF	TGTGCCAGCAGTTACAGGGGGGCTGGGGCCAACGTCCTGACTTTC	TRBJ2-6	TRBV6-5	NA	15	NA
CASSWDTLNTEAFF	TGTGCCAGCAGCTGGGACACACTGAACACTGAAGCTTTCTTT	TRBJ1-1	TRBV28	NA	14	few
CASSLVPGNTIYF	TGTGCCAGCAGCTTAGTTCCGGGAAACACCATATATTTT	TRBJ1-3	TRBV11-2	NA	13	few